The clone carrying this T cell receptor (beta chain) was found a few times. Per germline, CDR1 MDHEN and CDR2 SYDVKM. Losses at the gene ends were 4 bases for V and 0 bases for J; bases not matched to a gene: 7. The CDR3 sequence is 17 residues long. This sample was included in a study of shared clonotypes between healthy human individuals. The method was immunoSEQ multiplex PCR; TCRdb's version includes in-frame clones alone and lacks a portion of them. This table holds under 1,100,000 clones, about 84% found once. This TCR derives from a man younger than 35 in good health. Some clones in this sample may be carry-over from other donors' samples. Source material: memory CD4+ T cells from PBMCs. Subset noted: CD45RA-negative fraction. V and J are TRBV28 and TRBJ2-2, with 8 nucleotides matching TRBD2. The CDR3 DNA is TGTGCCAGCAGTTGGGATAGCGGGGTTACGAACACCGGGGAGCTGTTTTTT. Amino acid sequence: CASSWDSGVTNTGELFF. The full variable domain, its missing parts supplied by reference TRBV28 and TRBJ2-2, is DVKVTQSSRYLVKRTGEKVFLECVQDMDHENMFWYRQDPGLGLRLIYFSYDVKMKEKGDIPEGYSVSREKKERFSLILESASTNQTSMYLCASSWDSGVTNTGELFFGEGSRLTVL.